This T cell receptor beta chain was captured in a study of blood T cell repertoires in COVID-19. Enrollees, about 18 to 90 years old, lived in approximately 24 US areas. TCRdb's table, derived via immunoSEQ multiplex PCR, lists solely in-frame clones and lacks some. This table has hundreds of thousands of clones, 90% appearing once. This TCR was recovered from a young woman with acute COVID-19. Sequenced sample: PBMCs or T cells enriched from blood (not recorded which).

CDR3 bases: TGTGCCAGCAGCTTGGAGGGAGGGCAGCCCCAGCATTTT. Protein: CASSLEGGQPQHF. The chain is built from TRBV5-6 and TRBJ1-5; D uncertain. The CDR3 is made up of 13 amino acids. CDR1 and CDR2 (germline): SGHDT, YYEEEE. Trimming shortened V by 0 bases and J by 7 bases, and 8 bases separated the two germline ends.